These T cell receptor beta chains were read from a single sample in a study of chemoradiotherapy in HPV16-positive cancers. Produced via immunoSEQ multiplex PCR; TCRdb's table is partial and in-frame only. There are over 850 clones in the sample; less than 85% occur only once, and 20% to 25% lies in the top ten. This specimen consisted of tumor tissue, obtained from a patient who underwent chemoradiotherapy. The source of these receptors is a human donor with HPV-associated anogenital cancer. Each CDR3 is given with its conserved first and last residue. D genes are given only for firm matches. Not all rows give a size; the values are once, few, many and, for expanded clones, a class.

clone_size: large; v_call: TRBV19; j_call: TRBJ2-7; d_call: TRBD2; cdr3_aa: CASSILAGAYEQYF; cdr3_nt: TGTGCCAGTAGTATCCTAGCGGGGGCCTACGAGCAGTACTTC
clone_size: once; v_call: TRBV5-1; j_call: TRBJ2-7; d_call: TRBD1; cdr3_aa: CASSLHRGHPPYEQYF; cdr3_nt: TGCGCCAGCAGCCTGCACAGGGGCCATCCCCCCTACGAGCAGTACTTC
clone_size: .; v_call: TRBV4-3; j_call: TRBJ2-1; d_call: TRBD2; cdr3_aa: CASSQDRSSGGRGEQFF; cdr3_nt: TGCGCCAGCAGCCAAGATAGGTCTAGCGGGGGGAGGGGTGAGCAGTTCTTC
clone_size: .; v_call: TRBV5-1; j_call: TRBJ2-5; d_call: .; cdr3_aa: CASSLTGENQETQYF; cdr3_nt: TGCGCCAGCAGCTTAACCGGGGAGAACCAAGAGACCCAGTACTTC
clone_size: .; v_call: TRBV6-5; j_call: TRBJ2-5; d_call: .; cdr3_aa: CASSYSIQGSGETQYF; cdr3_nt: TGTGCCAGCAGTTACTCGATTCAGGGATCGGGAGAGACCCAGTACTTC
clone_size: .; v_call: TRBV11-1; j_call: TRBJ2-3; d_call: TRBD2; cdr3_aa: CASSLSGRNTDTQYF; cdr3_nt: TGTGCCAGCAGCTTAAGCGGGAGGAACACAGATACGCAGTATTTT
clone_size: .; v_call: TRBV5-1; j_call: TRBJ1-5; d_call: .; cdr3_aa: CASSLGLDQPQHF; cdr3_nt: TGCGCCAGCAGCTTGGGCTTAGATCAGCCCCAGCATTTT
clone_size: .; v_call: TRBV28; j_call: TRBJ2-7; d_call: TRBD1; cdr3_aa: CASSAPGQGDEQYF; cdr3_nt: TGTGCCAGCAGTGCTCCGGGACAGGGGGACGAGCAGTACTTC
clone_size: .; v_call: TRBV5-4; j_call: TRBJ2-1; d_call: .; cdr3_aa: CASSLGYNNEQFF; cdr3_nt: TGTGCCAGCAGCTTGGGGTACAACAATGAGCAGTTCTTC
clone_size: .; v_call: TRBV7-2; j_call: TRBJ2-5; d_call: .; cdr3_aa: CASSLGRRTQETQYF; cdr3_nt: TGTGCCAGCAGCTTAGGACGACGTACTCAAGAGACCCAGTACTTC
clone_size: .; v_call: TRBV5-6; j_call: TRBJ2-5; d_call: .; cdr3_aa: CASSLYGRRTTQETQYF; cdr3_nt: TGTGCCAGCAGCTTGTATGGTCGGCGTACCACCCAAGAGACCCAGTACTTC
clone_size: .; v_call: TRBV10-3; j_call: TRBJ2-7; d_call: TRBD1; cdr3_aa: CAISEPDRPREQYF; cdr3_nt: TGTGCCATCAGTGAGCCGGACAGGCCGCGGGAGCAGTACTTC
clone_size: .; v_call: TRBV19; j_call: TRBJ2-2; d_call: .; cdr3_aa: CATLGAIGELFF; cdr3_nt: TGTGCCACCCTCGGGGCCATCGGGGAGCTGTTTTTT
clone_size: .; v_call: TRBV28; j_call: TRBJ2-3; d_call: .; cdr3_aa: CASSFKGPSTDTQYF; cdr3_nt: TGTGCCAGCAGTTTCAAGGGGCCTAGCACAGATACGCAGTATTTT
clone_size: .; v_call: TRBV14; j_call: TRBJ2-6; d_call: TRBD2; cdr3_aa: CASSPSGGGFGANVLTF; cdr3_nt: TGTGCCAGCAGCCCTAGCGGGGGAGGCTTTGGGGCCAACGTCCTGACTTTC
clone_size: .; v_call: TRBV5-3; j_call: TRBJ1-3; d_call: .; cdr3_aa: CARSFRSPAENTIYF; cdr3_nt: TGTGCCAGAAGCTTCAGGTCTCCCGCGGAAAACACCATATATTTT
clone_size: .; v_call: TRBV7-6; j_call: TRBJ2-6; d_call: TRBD1; cdr3_aa: CASSSQGAGANVLTF; cdr3_nt: TGTGCCAGCAGCTCCCAGGGGGCTGGGGCCAACGTCCTGACTTTC
clone_size: .; v_call: TRBV4-1; j_call: TRBJ1-3; d_call: .; cdr3_aa: CASSQEPHTGNTIYF; cdr3_nt: TGCGCCAGCAGCCAAGAACCCCATACTGGAAACACCATATATTTT
clone_size: .; v_call: TRBV6-1; j_call: TRBJ1-5; d_call: .; cdr3_aa: CASCIDSNQPQHF; cdr3_nt: TGTGCCAGCTGCATAGATAGCAATCAGCCCCAGCATTTT
clone_size: .; v_call: TRBV4-1; j_call: TRBJ2-7; d_call: .; cdr3_aa: CASSQAMGESYEQYF; cdr3_nt: TGCGCCAGCAGCCAAGCTATGGGGGAATCCTACGAGCAGTACTTC
clone_size: few; v_call: TRBV10-3; j_call: TRBJ2-1; d_call: .; cdr3_aa: CAISVGNEQFF; cdr3_nt: TGTGCCATCAGTGTGGGTAACGAGCAGTTCTTC
clone_size: .; v_call: TRBV4-2; j_call: TRBJ2-7; d_call: TRBD2; cdr3_aa: CASSQDPRTSGAAYEQYF; cdr3_nt: TGTGCCAGCAGCCAAGATCCCCGGACTAGCGGAGCCGCCTACGAGCAGTACTTC
clone_size: .; v_call: TRBV7-8; j_call: TRBJ2-1; d_call: .; cdr3_aa: CASSLDVDKSSYNEQFF; cdr3_nt: TGTGCCAGCAGCTTAGACGTGGACAAGAGCTCCTACAATGAGCAGTTCTTC
clone_size: .; v_call: TRBV19; j_call: TRBJ1-1; d_call: .; cdr3_aa: CASTRGGTRNTEAFF; cdr3_nt: TGTGCCAGTACGAGGGGTGGGACACGCAACACTGAAGCTTTCTTT
clone_size: few; v_call: TRBV19; j_call: TRBJ1-6; d_call: TRBD1; cdr3_aa: CASTLGQTSPLHF; cdr3_nt: TGTGCCAGTACCCTGGGACAGACCTCACCCCTCCACTTT
clone_size: .; v_call: TRBV7-9; j_call: TRBJ1-2; d_call: TRBD1; cdr3_aa: CASSPILGQGASEGYTF; cdr3_nt: TGTGCCAGCAGCCCGATCTTGGGACAGGGGGCGTCGGAGGGCTACACCTTC
clone_size: .; v_call: TRBV15; j_call: TRBJ2-3; d_call: .; cdr3_aa: CATSRTLKITDTQYF; cdr3_nt: TGTGCCACCAGCAGGACACTAAAAATCACAGATACGCAGTATTTT
clone_size: .; v_call: TRBV25-1; j_call: TRBJ2-1; d_call: TRBD2; cdr3_aa: CASRSGTSGGDWFF; cdr3_nt: TGTGCCAGCCGCTCCGGGACTAGCGGGGGAGACTGGTTCTTC
clone_size: .; v_call: TRBV6-4; j_call: TRBJ2-2; d_call: .; cdr3_aa: CASSWAGGTGELFF; cdr3_nt: TGTGCCAGCAGTTGGGCCGGCGGGACCGGGGAGCTGTTTTTT
clone_size: .; v_call: TRBV7-3; j_call: TRBJ1-6; d_call: .; cdr3_aa: CASSWSPNSPLHF; cdr3_nt: TGTGCCAGCAGCTGGTCCCCAAATTCACCCCTCCACTTT
clone_size: .; v_call: TRBV5-4; j_call: TRBJ2-3; d_call: .; cdr3_aa: CASSSSKGSGRDTQYF; cdr3_nt: TGTGCCAGCAGCTCGTCTAAGGGAAGCGGTAGGGATACGCAGTATTTT
clone_size: once; v_call: TRBV5-5; j_call: TRBJ2-7; d_call: .; cdr3_aa: CASSRTAFDNYEQYF; cdr3_nt: TGTGCCAGCAGCCGGACGGCCTTTGATAACTACGAGCAGTACTTC
clone_size: .; v_call: TRBV4-3; j_call: TRBJ1-2; d_call: .; cdr3_aa: CASSHGRLTGPYGYTF; cdr3_nt: TGCGCCAGCAGCCACGGGCGGTTGACAGGACCCTATGGCTACACCTTC
clone_size: .; v_call: TRBV27; j_call: TRBJ1-5; d_call: TRBD1; cdr3_aa: CASSTYPPDRVSNQPQHF; cdr3_nt: TGTGCCAGCAGTACCTATCCCCCGGACAGGGTAAGCAATCAGCCCCAGCATTTT
clone_size: .; v_call: TRBV5-1; j_call: TRBJ2-7; d_call: TRBD2; cdr3_aa: CASSKTGTSGSHRPGGQYF; cdr3_nt: TGCGCCAGCAGCAAGACCGGGACTAGCGGGAGCCATCGGCCGGGGGGGCAGTACTTC
clone_size: .; v_call: TRBV6-6; j_call: TRBJ2-2; d_call: .; cdr3_aa: CASSKVSLSYTGELFF; cdr3_nt: TGTGCCAGCAGTAAAGTTAGTCTCAGTTACACCGGGGAGCTGTTTTTT
clone_size: few; v_call: TRBV5-3; j_call: TRBJ1-2; d_call: .; cdr3_aa: CARRLRDGYGYTF; cdr3_nt: TGTGCCAGAAGGCTCCGGGACGGTTATGGCTACACCTTC
clone_size: .; v_call: TRBV10-3; j_call: TRBJ2-1; d_call: .; cdr3_aa: CAISVGNEQFF; cdr3_nt: TGTGCCATCAGTGTTGGTAATGAGCAGTTCTTC
clone_size: .; v_call: TRBV6-6; j_call: TRBJ1-2; d_call: .; cdr3_aa: CASSGRDSYGYTF; cdr3_nt: TGTGCCAGCAGTGGCAGGGATAGCTATGGCTACACCTTC
clone_size: few; v_call: TRBV5-1; j_call: TRBJ2-2; d_call: .; cdr3_aa: CASSLGNTGELFF; cdr3_nt: TGCGCCAGCAGCTTGGGAAACACCGGGGAGCTGTTTTTT
clone_size: .; v_call: TRBV9; j_call: TRBJ2-5; d_call: TRBD1; cdr3_aa: CASSDGQGYETQYF; cdr3_nt: TGTGCCAGCAGCGACGGACAGGGCTACGAGACCCAGTACTTC
clone_size: .; v_call: TRBV4-3; j_call: TRBJ1-4; d_call: .; cdr3_aa: CASSPEVRGEGDEKLFF; cdr3_nt: TGCGCCAGCAGCCCCGAAGTAAGGGGGGAAGGGGATGAAAAACTGTTTTTT
clone_size: .; v_call: TRBV11-1; j_call: TRBJ2-5; d_call: .; cdr3_aa: CASRSGVQETQYF; cdr3_nt: TGTGCCAGCCGTTCAGGGGTCCAAGAGACCCAGTACTTC